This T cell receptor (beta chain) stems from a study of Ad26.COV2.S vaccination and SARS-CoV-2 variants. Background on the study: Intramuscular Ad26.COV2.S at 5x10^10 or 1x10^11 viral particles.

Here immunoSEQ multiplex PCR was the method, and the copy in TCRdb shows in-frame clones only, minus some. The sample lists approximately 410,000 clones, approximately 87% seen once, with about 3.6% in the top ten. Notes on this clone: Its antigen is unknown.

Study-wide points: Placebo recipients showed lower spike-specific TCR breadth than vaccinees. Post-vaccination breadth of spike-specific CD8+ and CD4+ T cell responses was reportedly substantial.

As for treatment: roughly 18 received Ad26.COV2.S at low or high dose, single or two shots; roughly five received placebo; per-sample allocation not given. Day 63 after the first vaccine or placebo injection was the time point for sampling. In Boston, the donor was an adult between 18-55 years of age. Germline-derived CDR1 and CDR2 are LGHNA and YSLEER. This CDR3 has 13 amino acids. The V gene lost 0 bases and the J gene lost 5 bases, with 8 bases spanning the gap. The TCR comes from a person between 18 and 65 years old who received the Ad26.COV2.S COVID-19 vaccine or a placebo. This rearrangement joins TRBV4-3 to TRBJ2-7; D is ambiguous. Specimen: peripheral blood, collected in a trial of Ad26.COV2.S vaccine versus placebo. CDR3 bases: TGCGCCAGCAGCCAAGATCTTAACCACGAGCAGTACTTC. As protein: CASSQDLNHEQYF.